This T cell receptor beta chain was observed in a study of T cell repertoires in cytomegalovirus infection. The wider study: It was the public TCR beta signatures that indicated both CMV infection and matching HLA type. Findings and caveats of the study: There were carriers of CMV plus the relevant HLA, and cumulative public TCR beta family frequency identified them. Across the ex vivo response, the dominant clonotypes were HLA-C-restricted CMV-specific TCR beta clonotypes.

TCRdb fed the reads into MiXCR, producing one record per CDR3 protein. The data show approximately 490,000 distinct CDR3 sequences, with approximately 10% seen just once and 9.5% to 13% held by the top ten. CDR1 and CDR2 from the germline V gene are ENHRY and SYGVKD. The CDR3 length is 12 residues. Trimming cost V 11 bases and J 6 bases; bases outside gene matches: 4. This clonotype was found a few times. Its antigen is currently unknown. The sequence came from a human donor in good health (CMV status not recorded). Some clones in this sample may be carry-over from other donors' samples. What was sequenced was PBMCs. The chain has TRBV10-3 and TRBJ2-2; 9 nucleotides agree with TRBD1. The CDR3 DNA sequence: TGTGCCGTACAGGGGGCGGCCGGGGAGCTGTTTTTT. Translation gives CAVQGAAGELFF.